This section outlines one TCR beta chain sequence together with its context. The target antigen is unknown. The data stem from a study of CD8+ T cells in alopecia areata. On the study more broadly: At a dose of 5 to 10 mg twice daily, oral tofacitinib was given to treated patients. General study points: Patients showed less clear TCR sequence sharing than mice, possibly partly because of HLA diversity.

As the sequencing template, cDNA was produced by extracting RNA and reverse transcribing it. The assay was immunoSEQ multiplex PCR, and TCRdb's table has in-frame clones only and misses some. The top ten hold around a sixth of the sample, which has tens of thousands of clones, approximately 64% seen once. With V trimmed by 3 bases and J by 6 bases, 5 bases remained unmatched. Germline V gene lookup returns CDR1 SQVTM and CDR2 ANQGSEA. The CDR3 is made up of 12 amino acids. The TCR originated in a human donor with alopecia areata. Sequences were derived from CD8+ T cells sorted from blood, sampled at week 0. The rearrangement links TRBV29-1 to TRBJ2-7; TRBD1 aligns across 7 bases. The CDR3 reads CSVETGTGEQYF. The CDR3 region has the DNA TGCAGCGTTGAGACAGGGACGGGCGAGCAGTACTTC.